The rows below give T cell receptor beta chains drawn from one sample of a study of blood T cell repertoires in COVID-19. Libraries were prepared by immunoSEQ multiplex PCR; TCRdb keeps only in-frame clonotypes and omits some of them. The data show a few hundred thousand clones, roughly 84% seen once. The specimen sequenced was peripheral blood. Source of these receptors: a woman between 25 and 40 years old who had recovered from COVID-19. Each CDR3 is given with its conserved first and last residue. The D gene is left open where the match is weak. Not all rows give a size; the values are once, few, many and, for expanded clones, a class.

v_gene	d_gene	j_gene	abundance	CDR3nt	CDR3aa
TRBV14	-	TRBJ2-2	-	TGTGCCAGCAGCCAAACATTCGCCGCCGGGGAGCTGTTTTTT	CASSQTFAAGELFF
TRBV7-8	TRBD1	TRBJ1-5	-	TGTGCCAGCAGGGGGACAGAGGAAGGGCCCCAGCATTTT	CASRGTEEGPQHF
TRBV28	-	TRBJ1-1	once	TGTGCCAGCCGATCCGTAAGACGACTGAAAAACACTGAAGCTTTCTTT	CASRSVRRLKNTEAFF
TRBV6-4	-	TRBJ1-2	-	TGTGCCAGCAGTGACTCAAGGGAGGCGATTGGCTACACCTTC	CASSDSREAIGYTF
TRBV9	-	TRBJ1-6	-	TGTGCCAGCAATTCTAGAGAATCACCCCTCCACTTT	CASNSRESPLHF
TRBV9	TRBD2	TRBJ2-7	once	TGTGCCAGCAGTTCCGGGACTACCGCCTACGAGCAGTACTTC	CASSSGTTAYEQYF
TRBV28	-	TRBJ2-7	-	TGTGCCAGCAGTTCGACAGATATGGGGAATCGGTACTTC	CASSSTDMGNRYF
TRBV7-3	-	TRBJ2-2	-	TGTGCCAGCAGCTCGTGGAACACCGGGGAGCTGTTTTTT	CASSSWNTGELFF
TRBV30	TRBD1	TRBJ2-5	-	TGTGCCTGGAGTCGGACAGGGCGAGAGACCCAGTACTTC	CAWSRTGRETQYF
TRBV3-1/TRBV3-2	TRBD2	TRBJ2-5	-	TGTGCCAGCAGCCAAGCGACTAGCGGGAGGGCCCTCGGAACAAAAGAGACCCAGTACTTC	CASSQATSGRALGTKETQYF
TRBV6-5	-	TRBJ1-2	few	TGTGCCAGCAGTTACTCGAAACATTTTAACTATGGCTACACCTTC	CASSYSKHFNYGYTF
TRBV18	TRBD1	TRBJ1-5	-	TGTGCCAGCTCACCTCAGACAGGGGAACAGCCCCAGCATTTT	CASSPQTGEQPQHF
TRBV4-1	TRBD1	TRBJ1-5	-	TGCGCCAGCAGCCAAGGAAGGGACAGTTATAGCAATCAGCCCCAGCATTTT	CASSQGRDSYSNQPQHF
TRBV5-1	TRBD1	TRBJ1-2	-	TGCGCCAGCAGCACTACAGGGGGCCATGGCTACACCTTC	CASSTTGGHGYTF
TRBV19	-	TRBJ1-5	-	TGTGCCAGTAGTCTCCGGACAGCTAGCAATCAGCCCCAGCATTTT	CASSLRTASNQPQHF
TRBV19	TRBD2	TRBJ2-7	-	TGTGCCACCACTTCCGGGACTAGCGGGAGATACGAGCAGTACTTC	CATTSGTSGRYEQYF
TRBV7-9	-	TRBJ1-1	-	TGTGCCAGCAGCTTACCAGAAGGTTACAGGGACTACGCTGAAGCTTTCTTT	CASSLPEGYRDYAEAFF
TRBV6-5	-	TRBJ2-7	-	TGTGCCAGCGGCCTGGAGGGCGAGCAGTACTTC	CASGLEGEQYF
TRBV28	TRBD2	TRBJ2-7	-	TGTGCCAGCAGTTTAGCGGGAGGGACTAGCAGGCCGCAGCAGTACTTC	CASSLAGGTSRPQQYF
TRBV7-2	-	TRBJ2-3	-	TGTGCCAGCACCCCCCCGCGCGGAGGGGCAGATACGCAGTATTTT	CASTPPRGGADTQYF
TRBV18	-	TRBJ2-1	-	TGTGCCAGCTCACCAGGGGGCGGGGGCGATGAGCAGTTCTTC	CASSPGGGGDEQFF
TRBV7-3	TRBD2	TRBJ2-1	-	TGTGCCAGCAGCTTACCGGGACTAGCGGGAGCCGGAAATGAGCAGTTCTTC	CASSLPGLAGAGNEQFF
TRBV10-2	-	TRBJ2-5	few	TGCGCCAGCAGTGAGTCGACAGTGTCCTACCAAGAGACCCAGTACTTC	CASSESTVSYQETQYF
TRBV7-9	-	TRBJ2-5	-	TGTGCCAGCAGCACATCAGAGACCCAGTACTTC	CASSTSETQYF
TRBV9	-	TRBJ1-1	-	TGTGCCAGCAGCGTTTTCCAGGGAAGCACTGAAGCTTTCTTT	CASSVFQGSTEAFF
TRBV6-5	TRBD2	TRBJ2-2	once	TGTGCCAGCAGGCTAGCGGAGCACACCGGGGAGCTGTTTTTT	CASRLAEHTGELFF
TRBV10-1	TRBD1	TRBJ2-6	-	TGCGCCAGCAGTGGAGGACAGGGATTCTCTGGGGCCAACGTCCTGACTTTC	CASSGGQGFSGANVLTF
TRBV12-3/TRBV12-4	-	TRBJ2-7	few	TGTGCCAGCAGTAAGAGTTACGAGCAGTACTTC	CASSKSYEQYF
TRBV3-1/TRBV3-2	TRBD2	TRBJ2-1	once	TGTGCCAGCAGCCAAGGGAGCGGGGCCAACTACAATGAGCAGTTCTTC	CASSQGSGANYNEQFF
TRBV12-3/TRBV12-4	-	TRBJ1-2	-	TGTGCCAGCAGTTTACAGGGGCTCGGCTACACCTTC	CASSLQGLGYTF
TRBV9	TRBD1	TRBJ2-1	once	TGTGCCAGCGCGTTAACAGGGGGTAGTTCTAATGAGCAGTTCTTC	CASALTGGSSNEQFF
TRBV7-3	TRBD2	TRBJ2-7	-	TGTGCCAGCAGCCCGGATGGGACTAGCACCTACGAGCAGTACTTC	CASSPDGTSTYEQYF
TRBV5-1	TRBD1	TRBJ2-5	-	TGCGCCAGCAGCGTGCAGGGGGCAGGAGGGGAGACCCAGTACTTC	CASSVQGAGGETQYF
TRBV30	-	TRBJ1-4	-	TGTGCCTGGAGTTCGCCGGGAAACTTGTTTTTT	CAWSSPGNLFF
TRBV24-1	-	TRBJ1-5	-	TGTGCCACCAGTGAAGGGGAGGGCCACAATCAGCCCCAGCATTTT	CATSEGEGHNQPQHF
TRBV30	TRBD2	TRBJ2-7	-	TGTGCCTGGAACAGTGGCGGGAGCTCCTACGAGCAGTACTTC	CAWNSGGSSYEQYF
TRBV12-3/TRBV12-4	-	TRBJ2-4	-	TGTGCCAGCAGTTTAGATACCAAAAACATTCAGTACTTC	CASSLDTKNIQYF
TRBV28	TRBD2	TRBJ2-7	once	TGTGCCAGCAGTTTGAGAACGGGAGGGCCGGTCGGGCAGTACTTC	CASSLRTGGPVGQYF
TRBV30	-	TRBJ1-3	-	TGTGCCTGGAGTGTACAGAATGGAAACACCATATATTTT	CAWSVQNGNTIYF
TRBV28	TRBD1	TRBJ1-5	-	TGTGCCAGCAGTTCGCGACAGGGGAACCAGCCCCAGCATTTT	CASSSRQGNQPQHF
TRBV28	-	TRBJ1-2	-	TGTGCCAGCACGCCGTCGGGGAGAGGGAACTATGGCTACACCTTC	CASTPSGRGNYGYTF
TRBV24-1	-	TRBJ1-3	-	TGTGCCACACAGGATCACTCTGGAAACACCATATATTTT	CATQDHSGNTIYF
TRBV5-4	TRBD2	TRBJ2-1	-	TGTGCCAGCAGCTTGGTGGGAGCGGGAGTAGAAAATGAGCAGTTCTTC	CASSLVGAGVENEQFF
TRBV19	-	TRBJ1-5	once	TGTGCCAGTAGTATAGGCGGCCGACTCCCGGGGAATCAGCCCCAGCATTTT	CASSIGGRLPGNQPQHF
TRBV7-7	TRBD1	TRBJ2-3	-	TGTGCCAGCAGCCTGGGACAGGGGGCAGATACGCAGTATTTT	CASSLGQGADTQYF
TRBV30	-	TRBJ1-2	once	TGTGCCTGGAGTGCCGGGGAAATCTATGGCTACACCTTC	CAWSAGEIYGYTF
TRBV20-1	TRBD1	TRBJ1-2	-	TGCAGTGCCAATGACAGGGAAGGCTACACCTTC	CSANDREGYTF
TRBV19	-	TRBJ2-7	-	TGTGCCAGTAGTACGGCTAGCGCCGAGCAGTACTTC	CASSTASAEQYF
TRBV30	TRBD2	TRBJ2-7	once	TGTGCCTGGAGCCTAGGACTAGCGGGAGTCGACGAGCAGTACTTC	CAWSLGLAGVDEQYF
TRBV3-1/TRBV3-2	TRBD1	TRBJ1-2	-	TGTGCCAGCAGCCTCGGACAGGCGGTCGGGGGCTACACCTTC	CASSLGQAVGGYTF
TRBV6-5	-	TRBJ1-1	-	TGTGCCAGCAGCAGACACAGGGTCATGAACACTGAAGCTTTCTTT	CASSRHRVMNTEAFF
TRBV12-5	TRBD1	TRBJ1-6	few	TGTGCTAGTGGTCCCCGGACAGGGGGCAATTCACCCCTCCACTTT	CASGPRTGGNSPLHF
TRBV27	-	TRBJ2-5	-	TGTGCCAGCAGTTTAGGCGGGACCGGAGAGACCCAGTACTTC	CASSLGGTGETQYF
TRBV4-2	-	TRBJ1-4	-	TGTGCCAGCAGCCAAGGGCACGGACAGTGGACGCTGTTTTTT	CASSQGHGQWTLFF
TRBV27	TRBD2	TRBJ2-7	-	TGTGCCAGCATCGCCGGGACTAGCGGGATCTTTAGCGAGCAGTACTTC	CASIAGTSGIFSEQYF
TRBV4-2	-	TRBJ1-1	once	TGTGCCAGCAGCCAAAGAGGAACTGAAGCTTTCTTT	CASSQRGTEAFF
TRBV20-1	TRBD1	TRBJ1-1	-	TGCAGTGCTCTGACAGGGGGCGGAGCTTTCTTT	CSALTGGGAFF
TRBV28	-	TRBJ1-5	-	TGTGCCAGCAGTTTCCCCTCTTGGAACAGGGAACAGCCCCAGCATTTT	CASSFPSWNREQPQHF
TRBV28	-	TRBJ2-7	-	TGTGCCAGCAGGGGGACGGGACACCACTGGCACGAGCAGTACTTC	CASRGTGHHWHEQYF
TRBV5-1	-	TRBJ1-4	-	TGCGCCAGCAGCTTGGAGTTTCCGGGTGAAAAACTGTTTTTT	CASSLEFPGEKLFF